This T cell receptor beta chain was sequenced in a study of OX40 agonist ivuxolimab in advanced cancers. TCRdb keeps only in-frame clones here, not all; method: immunoSEQ multiplex PCR. The sample yields around 90,000 clones, more than 75% seen once. Study-level points and caveats: Clonal expansion was seen in CD4+ and CD8+ blood T cells by week 6 at 0.1 to 3.0 mg/kg.

A remark on this clone: Its antigen is not known.

Sampling times: baseline, cycle 4 day 1, cycle 7 day 1. This CDR3 is built from 14 residues. Germline V gene sequence: CDR1 SGHRS, CDR2 YFSETQ. The J segment lost 7 bases and the V segment lost 2 bases, leaving 3 bases of the junction unmatched. This sequence was found in an adult with an advanced solid tumor such as melanoma, head and neck, liver or kidney cancer. The genes are TRBV5-1 and TRBJ2-2; TRBD1 matches 9 bases. The sequencing used CD4+ or CD8+ T cells sorted from blood, collected in a trial of the OX40 agonist ivuxolimab. CDR3 protein: CASSFGTGLGELFF. The CDR3, as DNA: TGCGCCAGCAGCTTCGGGACAGGGCTCGGGGAGCTGTTTTTT.